The 23 T cell receptor delta chains reported below all come from one sample, sequenced in a study of gamma-delta chains in newborns, infants, children. TCRdb reapplied CATT to the reads. The sample consists of a few thousand delta-chain clones, 10% of them appearing once. Sequenced input: blood. These receptors all stem from a child who was a newborn, infant or young child, either healthy, febrile or measles-vaccinated (not recorded which).

This clone is medium-sized in the sample. The rearrangement joins TRDV2 to TRDJ3; 10 nucleotides align to TRDD3. Germline CDR1 and CDR2: GEAIGNYY and EKD. The CDR3 length is 19 residues. J lost 0 bases, V lost 3 bases, and 7 bases had no gene match. CDR3 sequence: CACDRWGIETSWDTRQMFF. CDR3 coding DNA: TGTGCCTGTGACCGCTGGGGGATAGAGACCTCCTGGGACACCCGACAGATGTTTTTC.

A note on this clone: An end of the junction differs from the germline gene, which may be a read error. The chain recombines TRDV2 with TRDJ2; D unresolved. The J gene comes from matching the DNA to germline here; TCRdb lacks it. This CDR3 is built from 10 residues. Germline V gene sequence: CDR1 GEAIGNYY, CDR2 EKD. CDR3 sequence: CAWDTTQLFF. The CDR3 region has the DNA TGTGCCTGGGACACAACACAACTCTTCTTT.

This clone was seen a few times. The sample holds other DNA sequences that translate to the same CDR3. The rearrangement links TRDV2 to TRDJ3, with D uncertain. Trimming stripped 1 base from V and 0 bases from J, with 12 bases between. The CDR3 covers 18 residues. Per the germline V gene, CDR1 is GEAIGNYY and CDR2 is EKD. The CDR3 reads CACDTAGPSSWDTRQMFF. The CDR3 bases are TGTGCCTGTGACACGGCCGGACCCAGCTCCTGGGACACCCGACAGATGTTTTTC.

Points on this clone: One base away lies a much larger clone, so this may be a sequencing read error. J is TRDJ3 and V is TRDV2, with 9 bases lining up with TRDD3. Germline lookup yields CDR1 GEAIGNYY and CDR2 EKD. The CDR3 runs to 19 residues. The CDR3 nucleotides are TGTGCCTGTGACACCGGGGGATACAGGAGCTCCTGGGACACCCGACACATGTTTTTC. This gives the protein CACDTGGYRSSWDTRHMFF.

This clone has more than one count but fewer than ten. This clone may be a read error of a much larger clone one base away. Different DNA sequences within this sample yield the same CDR3. The chain uses TRDV2 and TRDJ2, with TRDD3 matching 8 bases. The CDR3 loop spans 15 amino acids. Germline loops: CDR1 GEAIGNYY, CDR2 EKD. DNA of the CDR3: TGTGCCTGTGACGTACTGGGGGCTTTGACGGCACAACTCTTCTTT. It is translated as CACDVLGALTAQLFF.

This clone is deemed large. This specimen includes other DNA sequences encoding the same CDR3. The chain has TRDV2 and TRDJ1; TRDD3 matches at 7 bases. Looked up from germline, CDR1 is GEAIGNYY and CDR2 is EKD. The V and J ends lost 0 bases and 0 bases, in that order; junction bases with no gene match: 3. This CDR3 region has 15 residues. The DNA for the CDR3 is TGTGCCTGTGACACCCGGGGGGGATACACCGATAAACTCATCTTT. It translates to CACDTRGGYTDKLIF.

This clone is medium-sized (0.01 to 0.1%) within its sample. A junction boundary mismatches the germline segment, possibly from a read error. The chain has TRDV2 and TRDJ3; 12 bases agree with TRDD3. The CDR3 runs to 22 residues. Germline CDR1 GEAIGNYY, CDR2 EKD. The CDR3 protein is CACDTGYWGILQSSRDTRQMFF. The CDR3 DNA is TGTGCCTGTGACACCGGGTACTGGGGGATACTTCAGAGCTCCCGGGACACCCGACAGATGTTTTTC.

This clone has only a few counts. Given a much more abundant clone one base away, this may be a read error. This specimen includes other DNA sequences encoding the same CDR3. The V gene is TRDV2, the J gene TRDJ2; 9 nucleotides align to TRDD3. The CDR3 consists of 15 residues. Germline values: CDR1 GEAIGNYY, CDR2 EKD. CDR3 nucleotide sequence: TGTGCCTGTGACACTGGGGGATATTTGACGGCACAACTCTTCTTT. Translation gives CACDTGGYLTAQLFF.

This clone has a handful of counts. This likely traces to a read error, being one base from a far larger clone. Other nucleotide sequences from this sample produce the same CDR3. The CDR3 coding sequence is TGTGCCTGTGACATACTGGGGGATACGAGCTCCTGGGACACCCGGCAGATGTTTTTC. Protein sequence: CACDILGDTSSWDTRQMFF. The V call is TRDV2, the J call TRDJ3; 13 bases map to TRDD3. Per the germline V gene, CDR1 is GEAIGNYY and CDR2 is EKD. The CDR3 consists of 19 residues.

About this clone: A much larger clone differs from this one at a single base, so this may be a read error. The CDR3 is CACDTGGYLTAQHFF. The CDR3 nucleotides read TGTGCCTGTGACACTGGGGGATACTTGACAGCACAACACTTCTTT. This chain links TRDV2 with TRDJ2; TRDD3 matches at 10 bases. The CDR3 loop spans 15 amino acids. Per germline, CDR1 GEAIGNYY and CDR2 EKD.

By sample fraction, this clone is medium-sized. For the CDR3, the DNA is TGTGCTCTTGGGGAAGGGGGGGACACAGCACAACTCTTCTTT. Residues: CALGEGGDTAQLFF. The V gene is TRDV1, the J gene TRDJ2; D is perhaps TRDD3 (6 bases). CDR1 and CDR2 from the germline V gene are TSWWSYY and QGS. This CDR3 is built from 14 residues. The V gene lost 2 bases and the J gene lost 5 bases, with 9 bases spanning the gap.

As to this clone: This sequence is one base from a far larger clone and is likely a read error. The same CDR3 arises from other DNA sequences in this sample as well. This chain uses TRDV2 with TRDJ3, with 7 bases identical to TRDD3. CDR3 length: 16 residues. Germline V CDR1 and CDR2: GEAIGNYY, EKD. V dropped 4 bases and J dropped 0; count of bases not matched to a gene: 2. The CDR3 is CACDWGSSWDTRQMFF. As DNA, the CDR3 is TGTGCCTGTGATTGGGGGAGCTCCTGGGACACCCGACAGATGTTTTTC.

The chain uses TRDV2 and TRDJ3; TRDD3 matches 8 bases. The J gene, missing from TCRdb, was assigned here through DNA to germline matching. From germline, CDR1 is GEAIGNYY and CDR2 EKD. Trimming took 9 bases from V and 0 from J; bases not matched to a gene: 15. CDR3 length equals 19 residues. The CDR3 nucleotides are TGTGCCGGCTTTTGGGGGGATAGAAGGAGCTCCTGGGACACCCGACAGATGTTTTTC. Amino acid sequence: CAGFWGDRRSSWDTRQMFF.

In the case of this clone: TCRdb attributes to this sequence the protein of a much larger clone, which differs from the DNA translation at residue 7; a read error is likely, and the protein displayed is translated from the DNA. The chain's CDR3 is CACDTWVTRQMFF. CDR3 sequence (DNA): TGTGCCTGTGACACCTGGGTCACCCGACAGATGTTTTTC. The rearrangement joins TRDV2 to TRDJ3; D gene uncertain. This CDR3 has 13 residues. The germline V gene encodes CDR1 GEAIGNYY and CDR2 EKD.

This clone was seen more than once but under ten times. The V and J genes are TRDV2 and TRDJ3; 7 bases agree with TRDD3. Germline V lookup: CDR1 GEAIGNYY, CDR2 EKD. The CDR3 totals 20 residues. Trimming at V came to 0 bases and at J to 8 bases, leaving 18 bases not matched to a gene. The CDR3 DNA is TGTGCCTGTGACACCGGATTTGGGGGACTCAGCTCCTGCTACACCCGACAGATGTTTTTC. This sequence encodes CACDTGFGGLSSCYTRQMFF.

In its sample, this clone was seen a few times. CDR3 nucleotide sequence: TGTGCCTGTGACACCGTCGGACTGGGGTTCGTGTGCACCGATAAACTCATCTTT. Its translation is CACDTVGLGFVCTDKLIF. The rearrangement uses TRDV2 and TRDJ1, with TRDD3 identical over 7 bases. Germline CDR1 reads GEAIGNYY; CDR2 reads EKD. V trimming: 0 bases; J trimming: 1 base; junction bases outside the gene matches: 13. CDR3 length: 18 residues.

This clone showed up just a few times. The chain has TRDV3 and TRDJ1, with TRDD3 matching over 9 bases. This CDR3 spans 13 amino acids. Germline CDR1 is TVYSNPD and CDR2 is GDNSRS (reference sequence). Losses at the gene ends were 1 base for V and 0 bases for J; bases not matched to a gene: 0. The CDR3 protein is CAFTGGYTDKLIF. CDR3 bases: TGTGCCTTTACTGGGGGATACACCGATAAACTCATCTTT. The complete variable domain, with remaining parts taken from reference TRDV3 and TRDJ1, reads CDKVTQSSPDQTVASGSEVVLLCTYDTVYSNPDLFWYRIRPDYSFQFVFYGDNSRSEGADFTQGRFSVKHILTQKAFHLVISPVRTEDSATYYCAFTGGYTDKLIFGKGTRVTVEP.

On this clone: A far larger clone differs by one base, so this is likely a read error. The chain links TRDV2 to TRDJ3, with 9 bases matching TRDD3. TCRdb leaves out the J gene; it was filled in here by matching the DNA to germline. The CDR3 consists of 19 residues. Germline assignment: CDR1 GEAIGNYY and CDR2 EKD. CDR3: CACEPILLGETWDTRQMFF. The CDR3 DNA reads TGTGCCTGTGAACCGATCCTACTGGGGGAGACCTGGGACACCCGGCAGATGTTTTTC.

Points on this clone: A much larger clone differs from this one at a single base, so this may be a read error. V usage is TRDV2 and J usage is TRDJ3, with 8 bases that match TRDD3. The CDR3 sequence is 18 residues long. Germline CDR1 is GEAIGNYY and CDR2 is EKD. The CDR3, as DNA: TGTGCCTGTGACACCGGCTGGGGGAGCTCCTGGGGCACCCGACAGATGTTTTTC. The encoded protein is CACDTGWGSSWGTRQMFF.

There is no V gene call, and the J gene is TRDJ2; the table's D call TRDD3 went unverified against the DNA. This CDR3 is built from 15 residues. The CDR3 loop is CACDLLGAPTSHLFF. CDR3 in DNA: TGTGCCTGTGACCTACTGGGGGCTCCGACATCACACCTCTTCTTT.

This clone has a handful of counts. A read error may be the cause here, since a much bigger clone is one base away. Other DNA sequences in the sample encode the same CDR3. The chain is built from TRDV2 and TRDJ3, with D unclear. The CDR3 totals 15 residues. Germline V gene data show CDR1 as GEAIGNYY and CDR2 as EKD. CDR3 nucleotides: TGTGCCTGTGACGACGTAATTCGAGACACCAGACAGATGTTTTTC. It specifies CACDDVIRDTRQMFF.

To note about this clone: TCRdb records a much larger clone's protein for this DNA, with a difference at residue 7 that likely arises from a read error; the protein given is the translation of the DNA. This chain links TRDV2 with TRDJ3, with D tentatively TRDD3 (5 bases). Germline loops: CDR1 GEAIGNYY, CDR2 EKD. V was pared by 1 base and J by 0 bases, with 9 bases between. This CDR3 contains 17 residues. The DNA for the CDR3 is TGTGCCTGTGACACTGGGGAATACTCCTGGGACACCCGACAGATGTTTTTC. Translated, it gives CACDTGEYSWDTRQMFF.

As regards this clone: The translation of this DNA and the TCRdb protein of a much larger clone differ at residue 11, probably owing to a read error; the protein shown here is translated from the DNA. The genes are TRDV2 and TRDJ3; TRDD3 matches at 9 bases. The CDR3 sequence is 17 residues long. The germline V gene encodes CDR1 GEAIGNYY and CDR2 EKD. CDR3 bases: TGTGCCTGTGACGGCCTGGGGGATTCCTGGGGCACCCGACAGATGTTTTTC. Amino acids: CACDGLGDSWGTRQMFF.